These 2 T cell receptor beta chains originate from one sample sequenced in a study of early T cells in non-severe SARS-CoV-2 infection. TCRdb passed the 5' RACE reads through MiXCR, listing each CDR3 protein once. The sample records around 79,000 distinct CDR3 sequences, about 10% being singletons. The input for sequencing was whole blood, taken at baseline. These receptors came from an adult who was a healthcare worker with PCR-confirmed SARS-CoV-2 infection or an uninfected control (not recorded which).

This clonotype came up many times. The rearrangement joins TRBV6-2 or TRBV6-3 to TRBJ2-3; D is possibly TRBD2 (5 bases). Germline CDR1 reads MNHEY; CDR2 reads SVGEGT. The CDR3 runs to 12 residues. V lost 6 bases to trimming and J lost 5 bases, with 9 bases between them. CDR3 loop: CASRALGDTQYF. CDR3 DNA sequence: TGTGCCAGCAGGGCACTAGGAGATACGCAGTATTTT.

There are a few counts of this clonotype. The rearrangement joins TRBV11-2 to TRBJ2-1; 10 bases agree with TRBD2. V trimming: 6 bases; J trimming: 7 bases; junction bases outside the gene matches: 12. CDR3 size: 16 residues. Germline CDR1 reads SGHAT; CDR2 reads FQNNGV. CDR3 amino acids: CASRRENSGGKNEQFF. The CDR3 coding sequence is TGTGCCAGCAGGAGAGAGAATAGCGGGGGGAAAAATGAGCAGTTCTTC.